The 31 T cell receptor beta chains below were found in one sample sequenced in a study of shared clonotypes between healthy human individuals (dated by TCRdb to 2018 to 2021). Library preparation was by the immunoSEQ multiplex PCR assay. In TCRdb, the immuneACCESS table is reduced to in-frame sequences with V and J assigned. These tables do not hold every clone; where another copy was compared, an unresolved V gene accounts for under half, and the others remain unexplained. This sample holds hundreds of thousands of clones; approximately 96% were observed only once. In total, the top ten clones hold approximately 0.12% of the sample. For the CD8 naive samples, CD45RO-negative cells were positively selected for CCR7, yielding a CD45RA+CCR7+ population from which TemRA cells were excluded. Sequenced sample: naive CD8+ T cells sorted from blood. Per the publication, the cell subset or site label means: CD45RA+CCR7+. The origin of the receptors is a woman in her 30s in good health.

V usage is TRBV23-1 and J usage is TRBJ1-1, with D tentatively TRBD1 (6 bases). TRBV23-1 is treated as an ORF (open reading frame) with a function not yet certain. The V end lost 4 bases, the J end lost 6 bases, and 12 bases lay between the germline ends. This CDR3 comprises 13 residues. As DNA, the CDR3 is TGCGCCAGCAGTCGTAAGGGACAACCTGAAGCTTTCTTT. Protein product: CASSRKGQPEAFF.

The J gene is TRBJ2-1, the V gene TRBV19; TRBD1 matches at 9 bases. The germline V gene encodes CDR1 LNHDA and CDR2 SQIVND (reference sequence). This CDR3 is built from 16 residues. Trimming took 5 bases from V and 5 from J; bases not matched to a gene: 10. CDR3 sequence reads: CASSRRWTGVDNEQFF. The CDR3 DNA reads as TGTGCCAGTAGTCGTAGGTGGACAGGGGTAGACAATGAGCAGTTCTTC.

The chain combines TRBV7-9 with TRBJ2-3; no clear D gene. Per the germline V gene, CDR1 is SEHNR and CDR2 is FQNEAQ (reference sequence). V was cut by 5 bases and J by 3 bases, with 6 bases left in between. This CDR3 is built from 12 residues. The CDR3 bases are TGTGCCAGCAGCCTGCATACAGATACGCAGTATTTT. Amino acid sequence: CASSLHTDTQYF.

The V and J genes are TRBV7-2 and TRBJ2-5; D remains ambiguous. This CDR3 contains 13 residues. The ends were cut back, 5 bases at V and 2 bases at J, with 9 bases in the middle. Germline assignment: CDR1 SGHTA and CDR2 FQGNSA. CDR3 residues: CASSPDPQETQYF. CDR3 bases: TGTGCCAGCAGCCCCGACCCACAAGAGACCCAGTACTTC.

CDR3 sequence: CASSSGPGRRELFF. The CDR3 DNA follows: TGTGCCAGCAGTTCAGGGCCCGGAAGACGGGAACTGTTTTTT. The chain is built from TRBV27 and TRBJ1-4, with D tentatively TRBD1 (5 bases). CDR1 and CDR2 (germline): MNHEY, SMNVEV (reference sequence). This CDR3 is built from 14 residues. Trimming pared 4 bases from V and 12 bases from J, leaving 18 bases between.

The chain couples TRBV19 to TRBJ1-2, with a weak D call TRBD1 (5 bases). The CDR3 is 15 amino acids. Germline-derived CDR1 and CDR2 are LNHDA and SQIVND (reference sequence). V lost 1 base to trimming and J lost 5 bases, with 14 bases between them. CDR3 in DNA: TGTGCCAGTAGTATAGGGGTCGGGGCCCATTATGGCTACACCTTC. Translated: CASSIGVGAHYGYTF.

The CDR3 bases are TGTGCCAGCAGTTTATCGGAAAGCTCCTACAATGAGCAGTTCTTC. As protein: CASSLSESSYNEQFF. J is TRBJ2-1 and V is TRBV28; D remains ambiguous. Germline V gives CDR1 MDHEN, CDR2 SYDVKM. Trimming cost V 1 base and J 0 bases, with 7 bases left between them. The length of the CDR3 is 15 residues.

The J gene is TRBJ2-5, the V gene TRBV5-1, with D possibly matching TRBD2 (6 bases). The J call may not be correct, given that the DNA end is closer to TRBJ2-7. The CDR3 is made up of 15 amino acids. Germline CDR1 and CDR2: SGHRS and YFSETQ. Here the CDR3 reads CASSLEGGVIYEQYF. The CDR3 DNA reads as TGCGCCAGCAGCTTGGAAGGAGGGGTGATATACGAGCAGTACTTC.

The rearrangement uses TRBV27 and TRBJ2-1; D call uncertain. Trimming removed 5 bases from V and 4 bases from J, with 12 bases in between. Germline CDR1 MNHEY, CDR2 SMNVEV (reference sequence). This CDR3 has 14 amino acids. DNA of the CDR3: TGTGCCAGCAGTCGGAGTTCGTCTTACAATGAGCAGTTCTTC. Amino acid sequence: CASSRSSSYNEQFF.

J is TRBJ2-1 and V is TRBV19; 14 bases line up with TRBD2. CDR1 is LNHDA and CDR2 is SQIVND in the germline V gene (reference sequence). V was clipped by 3 bases and J by 5 bases; unmatched bases: 3. The CDR3 covers 16 residues. This chain's CDR3 is CASSMGTSGSNNEQFF. The CDR3, as DNA: TGTGCCAGTAGTATGGGGACTAGCGGGAGTAACAATGAGCAGTTCTTC.

The V gene is TRBV2, the J gene TRBJ1-3; D is unclear. CDR1 and CDR2 from the germline V gene are SNHLY and FYNNEI. This CDR3 spans 17 amino acids. The V and J ends lost 1 base and 2 bases respectively, with 15 bases between them. CDR3 sequence (DNA): TGTGCCAGCAGTGAAGAGGGTCCAGCCTTGGCTGGAAACACCATATATTTT. Residues: CASSEEGPALAGNTIYF.

J is TRBJ2-1 and V is TRBV6-4, with TRBD2 identical over 7 bases. Germline-derived CDR1 and CDR2 are MRHNA and SNTAGT. The CDR3 is 14 amino acids. V was clipped by 1 base and J by 6 bases; unmatched bases: 3. CDR3 DNA sequence: TGTGCCAGCAGTGACTGTGGGGAGGGCAATGAGCAGTTCTTC. Amino acid sequence: CASSDCGEGNEQFF.

The CDR3 loop reads CASTLGLAGYEQYF. CDR3 nucleotide sequence: TGTGCCAGCACCCTCGGACTAGCGGGATACGAGCAGTACTTC. V and J are TRBV28 and TRBJ2-7; 12 nucleotides agree with TRBD2. J was trimmed by 4 bases and V by 7 bases; bases with no gene match: 5. Germline V gene data show CDR1 as MDHEN and CDR2 as SYDVKM. The CDR3 contains 14 residues.

This chain connects TRBV5-5 to TRBJ2-7, with TRBD2 identical over 14 bases. CDR3 length equals 17 residues. With 4 bases clipped from V and 3 bases from J, the junction kept 9 bases outside the gene matches. Germline V gives CDR1 SGHKS, CDR2 YYEKEE (reference sequence). The CDR3 coding sequence is TGTGCCAGCAGCGGGACTAGCGGGAGTTCGGCCGTCTACGAGCAGTACTTC. Its translation is CASSGTSGSSAVYEQYF.

The chain is built from TRBV7-9 and TRBJ2-3; D uncertain. Germline-derived CDR1 and CDR2 are SEHNR and FQNEAQ (reference sequence). This CDR3 spans 13 amino acids. V was pared by 5 bases and J by 5 bases, with 11 bases between. CDR3 sequence: CASSPIARDTQYF. The DNA for the CDR3 is TGTGCCAGCAGCCCAATTGCCCGAGATACGCAGTATTTT.

The chain is built from TRBV13 and TRBJ2-5; 9 positions match TRBD2. The J call may not be correct, given that the DNA end is closer to TRBJ2-7. This CDR3 contains 15 residues. Germline V CDR1 and CDR2: PRHDT, FYEKMQ (reference sequence). In nucleotides, the CDR3 is TGTGCCAGCAGCTCATGGACTAGCGCCCTCGTCGAGCAGTACTTC. Protein sequence: CASSSWTSALVEQYF.

Only one count was recorded for this clone. The genes are TRBV11-2 and TRBJ2-1; 7 bases align to TRBD2. CDR1 SGHAT and CDR2 FQNNGV come from the germline V gene. This CDR3 contains 15 residues. After removal of 1 base from V and 5 bases from J, the junction contained 5 bases not matched to a gene. The CDR3 nucleotides read TGTGCCAGCAGCTTAGTGGCAGCGGGGCACAATGAGCAGTTCTTC. Its protein is CASSLVAAGHNEQFF.

The chain combines TRBV28 with TRBJ1-1; 8 nucleotides agree with TRBD1. V was pared by 2 bases and J by 7 bases, with 6 bases of the junction left unmatched. This CDR3 contains 14 residues. Germline lookup yields CDR1 MDHEN and CDR2 SYDVKM. CDR3 protein: CASSLGTGIFEAFF. CDR3 DNA sequence: TGTGCCAGCAGTTTAGGGACAGGAATTTTTGAAGCTTTCTTT.

The chain combines TRBV11-2 with TRBJ1-5; TRBD1 matches at 7 bases. The CDR3 runs 15 residues. V dropped 1 base and J dropped 7; count of bases not matched to a gene: 7. Germline CDR1 SGHAT, CDR2 FQNNGV. The DNA for the CDR3 is TGTGCCAGCAGCTTAGGACAAGAGACAGGGCAGCCCCAGCATTTT. This gives the protein CASSLGQETGQPQHF.

The gene calls are TRBV4-1 and TRBJ2-5, with D tentatively TRBD2 (6 bases). Deletions cut 4 bases from V and 0 bases from J, with 12 bases between. Germline assignment: CDR1 MGHRA and CDR2 YSYEKL. The CDR3 consists of 15 residues. CDR3 amino acids: CASSPVPGDQETQYF. In nucleotides, the CDR3 is TGCGCCAGCAGCCCGGTTCCGGGAGACCAAGAGACCCAGTACTTC.

The V gene is TRBV6-5, the J gene TRBJ2-7; a possible D gene is TRBD2 (5 bases). From germline, CDR1 is MNHEY and CDR2 SVGAGI. The CDR3 consists of 14 residues. The ends were cut back, 0 bases at V and 4 bases at J, with 10 bases in the middle. CDR3 loop: CASSYSIEGYEQYF. DNA of the CDR3: TGTGCCAGCAGTTACTCGATTGAGGGTTACGAGCAGTACTTC.

In its sample, this clone was seen once. The chain combines TRBV7-9 with TRBJ2-2; maybe TRBD1 (7 bases). V lost 7 bases and J 4 bases, leaving 19 bases between the germline ends. Germline CDR1 SEHNR, CDR2 FQNEAQ (reference sequence). The length of the CDR3 is 16 residues. The CDR3 sequence is CASTTGVDGSTGELFF. CDR3 in DNA: TGTGCCAGCACCACAGGGGTTGACGGGAGCACCGGGGAGCTGTTTTTT.

This chain connects TRBV28 to TRBJ1-2, with D hard to call. CDR1 MDHEN and CDR2 SYDVKM come from the germline V gene. V was trimmed by 9 bases and J by 4 bases, leaving 18 bases between them. The CDR3 contains 14 residues. CDR3: CASRMTDAIYGYTF. The CDR3 bases are TGTGCCAGTAGAATGACGGACGCCATCTATGGCTACACCTTC.

The genes are TRBV4-1 and TRBJ2-6; D call uncertain. Germline CDR1 and CDR2: MGHRA and YSYEKL. V lost 0 bases, J lost 0 bases, and 9 bases lay in between. This CDR3 has 17 amino acids. CDR3 bases: TGCGCCAGCAGCCAAGAGAGTAGGGTCTCTGGGGCCAACGTCCTGACTTTC. It encodes CASSQESRVSGANVLTF.

The V call is TRBV10-2, the J call TRBJ1-3; D remains ambiguous. Looked up from germline, CDR1 is WSHSY and CDR2 is SAAADI. Deletions cut 4 bases from V and 0 bases from J, with 7 bases between. CDR3 length equals 14 residues. CDR3 sequence: CASSARGSGNTIYF. CDR3 in DNA: TGCGCCAGCAGTGCGCGCGGCTCTGGAAACACCATATATTTT.

The V call is TRBV6-5, the J call TRBJ2-3, with 7 nucleotides matching TRBD2. Trimming removed 6 bases from V and 3 bases from J; junction bases left unmatched: 9. This CDR3 comprises 15 residues. CDR1 is MNHEY, CDR2 SVGAGI, per germline. Written as DNA, the CDR3 is TGTGCCAGCAGCCACGGGGTGGGGGGGACAGATACGCAGTATTTT. Its protein product is CASSHGVGGTDTQYF.

This chain links TRBV5-1 with TRBJ2-3, with D possibly being TRBD2 (6 bases). Trimming removed 0 bases at V and 0 bases at J, with 11 bases between. Germline lookup yields CDR1 SGHRS and CDR2 YFSETQ. This CDR3 is built from 16 residues. CDR3: CASSLGSGTSTDTQYF. The CDR3, as DNA: TGCGCCAGCAGCTTGGGGTCCGGGACTAGCACAGATACGCAGTATTTT. Filled out from reference TRBV5-1 and TRBJ2-3, the complete variable domain reads KAGVTQTPRYLIKTRGQQVTLSCSPISGHRSVSWYQQTPGQGLQFLFEYFSETQRNKGNFPGRFSGRQFSNSRSEMNVSTLELGDSALYLCASSLGSGTSTDTQYFGPGTRLTVL.

J is TRBJ2-7 and V is TRBV27; 14 bases are shared with TRBD2. The junction had 8 bases not matched to a gene; V was cut back by 6 bases and J by 7 bases. This CDR3 comprises 15 residues. Germline CDR1 MNHEY, CDR2 SMNVEV (reference sequence). For the CDR3, the DNA is TGTGCCAGCAGCCCCGGGACTAGCGGGAGATTGGAGCAGTACTTC. The encoded protein is CASSPGTSGRLEQYF.

This chain uses TRBV14 with TRBJ2-1; D ambiguous. Trimming pared 0 bases from V and 2 bases from J, leaving 5 bases between. CDR1 and CDR2 from the germline V gene are SGHDN and FVKESK. The CDR3 is 14 amino acids. CDR3 residues: CASSQDVTYNEQFF. CDR3 coding DNA: TGTGCCAGCAGCCAAGACGTGACCTACAATGAGCAGTTCTTC. Variable domain in full (rest from reference TRBV14 and TRBJ2-1): EAGVTQFPSHSVIEKGQTVTLRCDPISGHDNLYWYRRVMGKEIKFLLHFVKESKQDESGMPNNRFLAERTGGTYSTLKVQPAELEDSGVYFCASSQDVTYNEQFFGPGTRLTVL.

The V gene is TRBV9, the J gene TRBJ2-7; possibly TRBD1 or TRBD2 for D (5 bases each). Per the germline V gene, CDR1 is SGDLS and CDR2 is YYNGEE. V was clipped by 0 bases and J by 2 bases, with 9 bases between them. This CDR3 is 14 amino acids long. Written as DNA, the CDR3 is TGTGCCAGCAGCGTAGGGGGGAGAACCTACGAGCAGTACTTC. This codes for CASSVGGRTYEQYF.

The rearrangement uses TRBV7-9 and TRBJ2-5; unclear D gene. The J call is uncertain, as TRBJ2-7 better fits the DNA end. The CDR3 is made up of 13 amino acids. The germline V gene encodes CDR1 SEHNR and CDR2 FQNEAQ (reference sequence). The CDR3 spells CASSLVSGYEQYF. CDR3 coding DNA: TGTGCCAGCAGCTTAGTTTCGGGCTACGAGCAGTACTTC.